A single sample is the source of the 27 T cell receptor beta chains below, sequenced in a study of CD8 T cells in ankylosing spondylitis. TCRdb used MiXCR to reprocess the 5' RACE reads, holding one entry per CDR3 protein. The repertoire holds 7,000 or so distinct CDR3 sequences, with roughly 2.8% as singletons. Sequencing used blood, either unsorted or a sorted T cell fraction (not recorded which). These receptors all stem from a female donor with ankylosing spondylitis or in good health (not recorded which).

This clonotype was detected many times. The chain links TRBV9 to TRBJ1-2, with TRBD1 as a possible D gene (5 bases). Trimming removed 2 bases at V and 2 bases at J, with 13 bases between. Germline V gene sequence: CDR1 SGDLS, CDR2 YYNGEE. This CDR3 contains 15 residues. The CDR3 here is CASSVDTQENYGYTF. The DNA for the CDR3 is TGTGCCAGCAGCGTGGATACACAGGAAAACTATGGCTACACCTTC.

The table lists this clonotype with many counts. This chain joins TRBV9 and TRBJ1-1, with 12 bases identical to TRBD1. The CDR3 sequence is 16 residues long. J lost 2 bases, V lost 0 bases, and 2 bases had no gene match. The germline gives CDR1 SGDLS, CDR2 YYNGEE. The CDR3 is CASSVGDRGLNTEAFF. The CDR3 DNA reads TGTGCCAGCAGCGTAGGGGACAGGGGGCTTAACACTGAAGCTTTCTTT.

In this sample, this clonotype turned up many times. This rearrangement joins TRBV9 to TRBJ2-5; D remains ambiguous. The CDR3 runs 15 residues. Germline CDR1 is SGDLS and CDR2 is YYNGEE. V dropped 3 bases and J dropped 1 base, with 13 bases sitting between them. DNA of the CDR3: TGTGCCAGCAGCGCCAATACCTACCCCCAAGAGACCCAGTACTTC. It specifies CASSANTYPQETQYF.

This clonotype is termed medium-sized. J is TRBJ2-1 and V is TRBV9; D not resolved. The CDR3 has 12 residues. The ends were cut back, 0 bases at V and 7 bases at J, with 5 bases in the middle. CDR1 and CDR2 from the germline V gene are SGDLS and YYNGEE. CDR3 sequence (DNA): TGTGCCAGCAGCGTAGCTGGGAATGAGCAGTTCTTC. Its translation: CASSVAGNEQFF.

This clonotype showed up many times. The V call is TRBV9, the J call TRBJ2-7; tentative D call: TRBD1 (6 bases). CDR3 length: 14 amino acids. Germline values: CDR1 SGDLS, CDR2 YYNGEE. Trimming pared 4 bases from V and 2 bases from J, leaving 13 bases between. CDR3 region: CASSLGHLPYEQYF. The CDR3 region has the DNA TGTGCCAGCAGCCTGGGACACTTGCCCTACGAGCAGTACTTC. Full variable domain (missing parts from reference TRBV9 and TRBJ2-7): DSGVTQTPKHLITATGQRVTLRCSPRSGDLSVYWYQQSLDQGLQFLIQYYNGEERAKGNILERFSAQQFPDLHSELNLSSLELGDSALYFCASSLGHLPYEQYFGPGTRLTVT.

The table lists this clonotype with many counts. CDR3 in amino acids: CASSVAGGSVEQYF. In DNA form, the CDR3 reads TGTGCCAGCAGCGTAGCGGGAGGATCCGTCGAGCAGTACTTC. The chain couples TRBV9 to TRBJ2-7, with 7 bases identical to TRBD2. Germline lookup yields CDR1 SGDLS and CDR2 YYNGEE. The CDR3 totals 14 residues. J was trimmed by 6 bases and V by 0 bases; bases with no gene match: 6.

This clonotype occurred many times. The CDR3 spells CASSAPPGTANTEAFF. As DNA, the CDR3 is TGTGCCAGCAGCGCACCTCCCGGGACAGCGAACACTGAAGCTTTCTTT. The genes are TRBV9 and TRBJ1-1; 7 bases line up with TRBD1. Germline V lookup: CDR1 SGDLS, CDR2 YYNGEE. The CDR3 contains 16 residues. The J segment lost 1 base and the V segment lost 3 bases, leaving 9 bases of the junction unmatched.

Many counts were recorded for this clonotype. This chain links TRBV9 with TRBJ2-1, with TRBD2 as a possible D gene (6 bases). The V gene's germline CDR1 is SGDLS and CDR2 YYNGEE. CDR3 length: 15 residues. V lost 0 bases, J lost 6 bases, and 13 bases lay in between. The CDR3 DNA is TGTGCCAGCAGCGTAGCTGGGGGAGGTGTCAATGAGCAGTTCTTC. It yields the protein CASSVAGGGVNEQFF.

Many counts were recorded for this clonotype. The rearrangement uses TRBV11-2 and TRBJ2-3; 14 bases agree with TRBD2. The CDR3 length is 18 residues. J lost 1 base, V lost 5 bases, and 8 bases had no gene match. Germline CDR1 is SGHAT and CDR2 is FQNNGV. The chain's CDR3 is CASSEGTSGSRGTDTQYF. DNA of the CDR3: TGTGCCAGCAGCGAGGGGACTAGCGGGAGCCGGGGCACAGATACGCAGTATTTT.

Many counts were recorded for this clonotype. CDR3 sequence reads: CASSAREPYNEQFF. DNA for the CDR3: TGTGCCAGCAGCGCGCGGGAGCCCTACAATGAGCAGTTCTTC. The chain is built from TRBV9 and TRBJ2-1, with 7 nucleotides matching TRBD2. With 3 bases clipped from V and 2 bases from J, the junction kept 2 bases outside the gene matches. The CDR3 loop spans 14 amino acids. Germline values: CDR1 SGDLS, CDR2 YYNGEE.

This clonotype was seen repeatedly, ten times or more. The V gene is TRBV9, the J gene TRBJ2-1; TRBD2 agrees at 11 bases. Trimming cost V 3 bases and J 10 bases; bases outside gene matches: 6. The CDR3 runs 14 residues. CDR1 and CDR2 (germline): SGDLS, YYNGEE. The CDR3, as DNA: TGTGCCAGCAGCGGAGGACTAGCGGGCTGGGAGCAGTTCTTC. Translation gives CASSGGLAGWEQFF. The full variable domain, rest sourced from reference TRBV9 and TRBJ2-1, is DSGVTQTPKHLITATGQRVTLRCSPRSGDLSVYWYQQSLDQGLQFLIQYYNGEERAKGNILERFSAQQFPDLHSELNLSSLELGDSALYFCASSGGLAGWEQFFGPGTRLTVL.

This clonotype was seen at least ten times. The chain joins TRBV9 to TRBJ2-1; D ambiguous. Trimming cost V 4 bases and J 7 bases, with 9 bases left between them. CDR1 is SGDLS and CDR2 is YYNGEE in the germline V gene. There are 12 residues in the CDR3. This CDR3 is CASSTLGNEQFF. The DNA for the CDR3 is TGTGCCAGCAGCACCCTAGGGAATGAGCAGTTCTTC.

This clonotype was seen ten or more times. This rearrangement joins TRBV9 to TRBJ1-2; D is undetermined. Germline assignment: CDR1 SGDLS and CDR2 YYNGEE. Trimming took 0 bases from V and 4 from J, leaving 16 bases between them. CDR3 size: 16 residues. CDR3 residues: CASSVALTGQAYGYTF. The CDR3 DNA sequence: TGTGCCAGCAGCGTAGCCCTGACGGGCCAGGCCTATGGCTACACCTTC.

This clonotype has a count of ten or more. V usage is TRBV12-3 or TRBV12-4 and J usage is TRBJ2-4; D might be TRBD1 or TRBD2, each matching 5 bases. Trimming removed 5 bases from V and 8 bases from J, with 13 bases in between. This CDR3 region has 13 residues. CDR3 sequence reads: CASSLLGTDIQYF. DNA for the CDR3: TGTGCCAGCAGTCTTCTTGGGACCGACATTCAGTACTTC.

This clonotype was seen ten or more times. This sequence joins TRBV9 and TRBJ1-2; 7 nucleotides match TRBD1. The CDR3 sequence is 17 residues long. The V gene's germline CDR1 is SGDLS and CDR2 YYNGEE. The J segment lost 4 bases and the V segment lost 3 bases, leaving 15 bases of the junction unmatched. In nucleotides, the CDR3 is TGTGCCAGCAGCGGGGCTCCTCAAGGAGGGGGCGTCTATGGCTACACCTTC. Its translation: CASSGAPQGGGVYGYTF.

This clonotype was observed at least ten times. J is TRBJ2-3 and V is TRBV9, with 7 nucleotides matching TRBD2. The CDR3 sequence is 15 residues long. The V gene end was trimmed by 4 bases and the J gene end by 5 bases; junction bases not matched to a gene: 10. Germline V gives CDR1 SGDLS, CDR2 YYNGEE. CDR3 loop: CASSISSGELDTQYF. The DNA for the CDR3 is TGTGCCAGCAGCATTTCTAGCGGAGAGTTAGATACGCAGTATTTT.

The chain uses TRBV9 and TRBJ2-1; no reliable D call. Trimming cost V 0 bases and J 5 bases, with 12 bases left between them. Germline values: CDR1 SGDLS, CDR2 YYNGEE. This CDR3 is built from 15 residues. The CDR3 DNA sequence: TGTGCCAGCAGCGTAGCTAGGGCAGAGGACAATGAGCAGTTCTTC. As protein: CASSVARAEDNEQFF.

V is TRBV9 and J is TRBJ2-3; TRBD2 aligns across 7 bases. CDR1 SGDLS and CDR2 YYNGEE come from the germline V gene. With V trimmed by 5 bases and J by 0 bases, 3 bases remained unmatched. The CDR3 loop spans 14 amino acids. The chain's CDR3 is CASSRGGSTDTQYF. The DNA of the CDR3 is TGTGCCAGCAGTCGCGGGGGTAGCACAGATACGCAGTATTTT.

This clonotype was seen many times. The chain carries TRBV9 and TRBJ2-3; possibly TRBD1 or TRBD2 for D (6 bases each). The V gene's germline CDR1 is SGDLS and CDR2 YYNGEE. This CDR3 is 14 amino acids long. V shed 3 bases and J shed 4 bases, with 12 bases lying between them. The CDR3 is CASSEGGNADTQYF. The CDR3 DNA reads as TGTGCCAGCAGCGAAGGGGGGAACGCAGATACGCAGTATTTT.

This clonotype was seen at least ten times. The V and J genes are TRBV9 and TRBJ2-7; perhaps TRBD2 as D (5 bases). Trimming removed 4 bases at V and 2 bases at J, with 13 bases between. Germline CDR1 SGDLS, CDR2 YYNGEE. The CDR3 is 14 amino acids. The CDR3 here is CASSPRLPPYEQYF. CDR3 nucleotides: TGTGCCAGCAGCCCCCGACTACCCCCCTACGAGCAGTACTTC.

This clonotype ranks as medium-sized. This chain links TRBV9 with TRBJ2-1, with TRBD2 matching over 11 bases. Trimming at V came to 3 bases and at J to 0 bases, leaving 11 bases not matched to a gene. The CDR3 is 19 amino acids. Germline V gene sequence: CDR1 SGDLS, CDR2 YYNGEE. The CDR3 DNA reads TGTGCCAGCAGCGGAACTAGCGGGAGCGGTACTCGCTCCTACAATGAGCAGTTCTTC. It encodes CASSGTSGSGTRSYNEQFF.

This clonotype came up many times. This chain connects TRBV9 to TRBJ2-7, with 10 positions matching TRBD2. With 0 bases clipped from V and 6 bases from J, the junction kept 6 bases outside the gene matches. CDR3 length equals 15 residues. Germline loops: CDR1 SGDLS, CDR2 YYNGEE. The CDR3 here is CASSVGTSGVTEQYF. CDR3 sequence (DNA): TGTGCCAGCAGCGTAGGCACTAGCGGGGTAACCGAGCAGTACTTC. The full variable domain, completed using reference TRBV9 and TRBJ2-7, is DSGVTQTPKHLITATGQRVTLRCSPRSGDLSVYWYQQSLDQGLQFLIQYYNGEERAKGNILERFSAQQFPDLHSELNLSSLELGDSALYFCASSVGTSGVTEQYFGPGTRLTVT.

This clonotype was counted many times. The gene calls are TRBV9 and TRBJ2-3; D possibly corresponds to TRBD2 (7 bases). There are 14 residues in the CDR3. The V gene's germline CDR1 is SGDLS and CDR2 YYNGEE. Trimming removed 7 bases at V and 1 base at J, with 13 bases between. The chain's CDR3 is CASSRGGGTDTQYF. CDR3 bases: TGTGCCAGCTCGAGGGGGGGGGGCACAGATACGCAGTATTTT. Drawing the rest from reference TRBV9 and TRBJ2-3, the complete variable domain is DSGVTQTPKHLITATGQRVTLRCSPRSGDLSVYWYQQSLDQGLQFLIQYYNGEERAKGNILERFSAQQFPDLHSELNLSSLELGDSALYFCASSRGGGTDTQYFGPGTRLTVL.

This clonotype was detected many times. The V call is TRBV9, the J call TRBJ2-7; TRBD1 matches at 9 bases. Losses at the gene ends were 0 bases for V and 4 bases for J; bases not matched to a gene: 2. CDR1 is SGDLS and CDR2 is YYNGEE in the germline V gene. The length of the CDR3 is 14 residues. Here the CDR3 DNA reads TGTGCCAGCAGCGTAGAGGGACAGGGTTACGAGCAGTACTTC. Protein product: CASSVEGQGYEQYF.

This clonotype appeared a few times. This may stem from a read error, because a much larger clone lies one nucleotide away. V gene TRBV9 combines with J gene TRBJ1-5; D gene ambiguous. V shed 0 bases and J shed 3 bases, with 7 bases lying between them. Per germline, CDR1 SGDLS and CDR2 YYNGEE. The CDR3 extends over 14 amino acids. CDR3 sequence (DNA): TGTGCCAGCAGCGTAGGGGCAGTCAATCAGCCCCAGCATTTT. The encoded protein is CASSVGAVNQPQHF.

This clonotype was seen ten or more times. The V and J genes are TRBV9 and TRBJ2-7; D is undetermined. Trimming removed 3 bases from V and 0 bases from J, with 4 bases in between. From germline, CDR1 is SGDLS and CDR2 YYNGEE. The CDR3 sequence is 12 residues long. The CDR3 nucleotides are TGTGCCAGCAGCGGGCACTCCTACGAGCAGTACTTC. Translation gives CASSGHSYEQYF.

This clonotype occurred many times. V and J are TRBV7-3 and TRBJ2-3; D is perhaps TRBD2 (6 bases). The CDR3 spans 16 residues. Germline V gene sequence: CDR1 SGHTA, CDR2 FQGTGA. Trimming stripped 10 bases from V and 2 bases from J, with 22 bases between. CDR3 protein: CATLKVAGPTTDTQYF. The CDR3 DNA reads TGTGCCACCCTTAAGGTCGCGGGACCTACCACAGATACGCAGTATTTT.